These 26 T cell receptor beta chains were all obtained from the same sample, sequenced in a study of spatial heterogeneity in lung cancer (dated by TCRdb to the late 2010s). The library was obtained by 5' RACE. These reads were obtained on a NextSeq 500. The public reads were reprocessed in TCRdb via fastp at Q25 and MiXCR, keeping in-frame beta chains. CDR3 protein sequences are deduplicated, and each keeps its most common genes and DNA. This sample has over 15,000 distinct CDR3 sequences in its table, and roughly 6% of those were observed once. The ten largest make up about 4% of the sample. Here is what the overall study found, with its caveats: The tumor nonsynonymous mutation count correlated with the number of expanded alpha and beta TCRs within the tumor.

No antigen has been assigned to these receptors. The time point label for this specimen denotes: sample taken at primary tumor resection. Sequenced material: lung tumor tissue, taken at surgery. These receptors originate from a female donor with early-stage non-small cell lung cancer.

This clonotype has ten or more counts. This chain links TRBV4-3 with TRBJ2-7; a possible D gene is TRBD2 (6 bases). The CDR3 has 17 residues. The germline CDR1 and CDR2 sequences are LGHNA and YSLEER. Between the trimmed V and J ends, which lost 0 bases and 4 bases, there was a span of 19 bases. The CDR3 sequence is CASSQDFRTTSGYEQYF. The CDR3 nucleotides read TGCGCCAGCAGCCAAGATTTTCGCACGACAAGCGGGTACGAGCAGTACTTC.

In this sample, this clonotype is medium-sized. The chain combines TRBV27 with TRBJ1-1, with a weak D call TRBD1 (5 bases). CDR1 and CDR2 (germline): MNHEY, SMNVEV (reference sequence). V lost 3 bases, J lost 0 bases, and 8 bases lay in between. CDR3 size: 14 residues. CDR3 region: CASSLGVLNTEAFF. The CDR3 DNA is TGTGCCAGCAGTTTGGGGGTCTTGAACACTGAAGCTTTCTTT.

The chain carries TRBV7-9 and TRBJ1-6, with 7 bases aligning to TRBD1. This CDR3 spans 14 amino acids. Per germline, CDR1 SEHNR and CDR2 FQNEAQ (reference sequence). The V gene end was trimmed by 7 bases and the J gene end by 6 bases; junction bases not matched to a gene: 6. Written as DNA, the CDR3 is TGTGCCAGCAACTGGGGACAGCCTAATTCACCCCTCCACTTT. Translated: CASNWGQPNSPLHF.

This clonotype was picked up a small number of times. This chain connects TRBV28 to TRBJ1-2, with a tentative D call TRBD1 (6 bases). This CDR3 region has 12 residues. CDR1 and CDR2 (germline): MDHEN, SYDVKM. V was cut by 8 bases and J by 4 bases, with 11 bases left in between. This CDR3 is CASGQIIYGYTF. For the CDR3, the DNA is TGTGCCAGCGGACAGATAATCTATGGCTACACCTTC.

This clonotype has a count of ten or more. This chain joins TRBV6-2 or TRBV6-3 and TRBJ2-5; 13 nucleotides agree with TRBD2. The junction had 3 bases not matched to a gene; V was cut back by 6 bases and J by 2 bases. The CDR3 sequence is 15 residues long. Germline V gene lookup returns CDR1 MNHEY and CDR2 SVGEGT. CDR3 bases: TGTGCCAGCAGACAACTAGCGGGAGGGCAAGAGACCCAGTACTTC. It codes for CASRQLAGGQETQYF.

This clonotype was recorded many times. The chain couples TRBV30 to TRBJ2-1, with 7 bases that match TRBD2. The germline V gene has CDR1 GTSNPN and CDR2 SVGIG (reference sequence). Unmatched junction bases numbered 7, after V lost 8 bases and J lost 6 bases. The CDR3 runs to 12 residues. The CDR3 loop reads CAGEGGVNEQFF. The DNA for the CDR3 is TGTGCCGGGGAGGGAGGAGTCAATGAGCAGTTCTTC.

Comment on this clonotype: A much larger clone sits a single nucleotide away, making a read error possible. The rearrangement links TRBV20-1 to TRBJ1-4; the match to TRBD1 covers 7 bases. The CDR3 is 15 amino acids. Germline CDR1 DFQATT, CDR2 SNEGSKA (reference sequence). In nucleotides, the CDR3 is TGCAGTGCTAGTCGGGGACAGACAACTAATGAAAAACTGTGTTTT. Encoded protein: CSASRGQTTNEKLCF.

This clonotype was counted ten times or more. The V gene is TRBV7-2, the J gene TRBJ2-5, with D possibly called TRBD1 or TRBD2 (5 bases each). V lost 6 bases to trimming and J lost 6 bases, with 14 bases between them. Germline V CDR1 and CDR2: SGHTA, FQGNSA. The CDR3 spans 13 residues. CDR3 sequence: CASSQGDGKTQYF. CDR3 in DNA: TGTGCCAGCAGTCAGGGAGATGGAAAGACCCAGTACTTC.

By sample share, this clonotype is medium-sized. The rearrangement joins TRBV12-3 or TRBV12-4 to TRBJ1-1; D is perhaps TRBD1 (5 bases). This CDR3 has 13 residues. The V end was cut by 5 bases, the J end by 1 base, with 8 bases between. The CDR3 loop reads CASSETENTEAFF. The CDR3 coding sequence is TGTGCCAGCAGTGAGACAGAGAACACTGAAGCTTTCTTT.

This clonotype was found many times. J is TRBJ2-7 and V is TRBV28, with D perhaps TRBD1 (5 bases). Germline CDR1 is MDHEN and CDR2 is SYDVKM. The ends were cut back, 6 bases at V and 6 bases at J, with 15 bases in the middle. The length of the CDR3 is 13 residues. DNA for the CDR3: TGTGCCAGCAGCATTCCAGGGTTTGGCGAGCAGTACTTC. Translating it yields CASSIPGFGEQYF.

This clonotype showed up many times. The chain employs TRBV15 and TRBJ2-3; D is possibly TRBD2 (6 bases). Per germline, CDR1 LNHNV and CDR2 YYDKDF (reference sequence). The CDR3 is made up of 14 amino acids. The germline V and J ends were trimmed by 5 bases and 3 bases, with 12 bases remaining between them. As DNA, the CDR3 is TGTGCCACCAGCGGAGGGAGTCGGACAGATACGCAGTATTTT. It is translated as CATSGGSRTDTQYF.

The chain joins TRBV28 to TRBJ1-5; 7 bases align to TRBD1. The CDR3 loop spans 12 amino acids. Germline V gene data show CDR1 as MDHEN and CDR2 as SYDVKM. J was trimmed by 11 bases and V by 10 bases; bases with no gene match: 11. The CDR3 protein is CATNFPGQSQHF. CDR3 nucleotides: TGTGCCACCAACTTTCCGGGACAGTCCCAGCATTTT.

This clonotype was seen repeatedly, ten times or more. The rearrangement uses TRBV7-9 and TRBJ2-5, with TRBD2 matching 10 bases. Unmatched junction bases numbered 8, after V lost 2 bases and J lost 2 bases. CDR1 is SEHNR and CDR2 is FQNEAQ in the germline V gene (reference sequence). There are 17 residues in the CDR3. CDR3 in amino acids: CASSLRGAGGRQETQYF. CDR3 DNA sequence: TGTGCCAGCAGCTTAAGGGGAGCGGGAGGGAGGCAAGAGACCCAGTACTTC.

The rearrangement links TRBV29-1 to TRBJ2-7, with D perhaps being TRBD1 or TRBD2 (5 bases each). The germline V gene encodes CDR1 SQVTM and CDR2 ANQGSEA. V was cut by 6 bases and J by 2 bases, with 11 bases left in between. CDR3 length: 12 amino acids. DNA of the CDR3: TGCAGCGTAGGGCAGGGAGCCTACGAGCAGTACTTC. Its translation is CSVGQGAYEQYF.

This rearrangement joins TRBV19 to TRBJ1-5; D is ambiguous. The CDR3 consists of 15 residues. Looked up from germline, CDR1 is LNHDA and CDR2 is SQIVND (reference sequence). Trimming shortened V by 8 bases and J by 0 bases, and 14 bases separated the two germline ends. The CDR3 protein is CASDQGRGSNQPQHF. CDR3 sequence (DNA): TGTGCCAGTGACCAAGGGCGGGGTAGCAATCAGCCCCAGCATTTT.

This clonotype was observed a few times. This chain links TRBV20-1 with TRBJ2-3; D is perhaps TRBD2 (5 bases). The CDR3 is 13 amino acids. Trimming removed 5 bases from V and 4 bases from J, with 13 bases in between. Germline CDR1 DFQATT, CDR2 SNEGSKA (reference sequence). CDR3 nucleotides: TGCAGTGCTGACCAGCTCGGGGCAGATACGCAGTATTTT. This translates into CSADQLGADTQYF.

In this sample, this clonotype turned up many times. The rearrangement uses TRBV29-1 and TRBJ2-7; D is possibly TRBD2 (6 bases). V was clipped by 3 bases and J by 6 bases, with 15 bases between them. The germline gives CDR1 SQVTM, CDR2 ANQGSEA. The CDR3 has 13 residues. CDR3 DNA: TGCAGCGTTGAGGGGGGAATCGGAGTCGAGCAGTACTTC. Protein sequence: CSVEGGIGVEQYF.

The chain joins TRBV12-3 or TRBV12-4 to TRBJ2-5, with TRBD2 identical over 8 bases. The CDR3 spans 16 residues. V gave up 5 bases and J gave up 2 bases; unmatched junction bases: 10. CDR3 nucleotides: TGTGCCAGCAGTCCTACCCACGGGACTAGACAAGAGACCCAGTACTTC. Translation gives CASSPTHGTRQETQYF.

This clonotype occurred many times. The chain joins TRBV7-2 to TRBJ2-3; D is possibly TRBD1 or TRBD2 (5 bases each). V lost 5 bases to trimming and J lost 2 bases, with 11 bases between them. In germline, CDR1 is SGHTA, CDR2 FQGNSA. The CDR3 runs 14 residues. CDR3 residues: CASSRDRTTDTQYF. CDR3 sequence (DNA): TGTGCCAGCAGCCGGGACCGCACCACAGATACGCAGTATTTT.

This clonotype was counted only a few times. V and J are TRBV7-9 and TRBJ1-1, with TRBD1 matching 7 bases. The trim removed 5 bases at V and 8 bases at J, leaving 11 bases unmatched. Per germline, CDR1 SEHNR and CDR2 FQNEAQ (reference sequence). This CDR3 spans 14 amino acids. The CDR3 region has the DNA TGTGCCAGCAGCCGGCCGGGGGGACAGAAGGAAGCTTTCTTT. Amino acid sequence: CASSRPGGQKEAFF.

In this sample, this clonotype turned up many times. The chain uses TRBV20-1 and TRBJ1-3, with TRBD1 matching over 9 bases. The CDR3 length is 13 residues. Germline lookup yields CDR1 DFQATT and CDR2 SNEGSKA (reference sequence). V lost 7 bases, J lost 5 bases, and 6 bases stayed unmatched. CDR3 sequence reads: CSGRGQGRNTIYF. The CDR3 DNA is TGCAGTGGGAGGGGACAGGGCAGAAACACCATATATTTT.

This clonotype was seen many times. The chain carries TRBV9 and TRBJ1-5; D unresolved. The CDR3 consists of 15 residues. The germline V gene has CDR1 SGDLS and CDR2 YYNGEE. V gave up 0 bases and J gave up 7 bases, with 14 bases separating them. The CDR3 here is CASSVGGGSSQPQHF. DNA of the CDR3: TGTGCCAGCAGCGTAGGAGGAGGGTCTAGCCAGCCCCAGCATTTT.

CDR3 sequence reads: CASSLGPNPTYEQYF. The CDR3 DNA is TGTGCCAGCAGTTTAGGGCCCAACCCAACCTACGAGCAGTACTTC. The rearrangement links TRBV12-3 or TRBV12-4 to TRBJ2-7; D not resolved. Trimming removed 1 base at V and 2 bases at J, with 12 bases between. This CDR3 region has 15 residues.

This clonotype was seen repeatedly, ten times or more. The chain employs TRBV6-2 or TRBV6-3 and TRBJ2-7; the match to TRBD2 covers 11 bases. V trimming: 0 bases; J trimming: 4 bases; junction bases outside the gene matches: 5. The CDR3 length is 16 residues. Germline CDR1 MNHEY, CDR2 SVGEGT. CDR3 DNA sequence: TGTGCCAGCAGTTACTCGTCCACTAGCGGGAGTTACGAGCAGTACTTC. It is translated as CASSYSSTSGSYEQYF.

Ten or more counts support this clonotype. This chain connects TRBV7-3 to TRBJ1-1; weak D call: TRBD1 (6 bases). V dropped 4 bases and J dropped 6 bases, with 12 bases sitting between them. Per germline, CDR1 SGHTA and CDR2 FQGTGA. This CDR3 spans 13 amino acids. The CDR3 region has the DNA TGTGCCAGCAGCTCGCAGACAGGAGCTGAAGCTTTCTTT. Its protein product is CASSSQTGAEAFF. The complete variable domain, with remaining parts taken from reference TRBV7-3 and TRBJ1-1, reads GAGVSQTPSNKVTEKGKYVELRCDPISGHTALYWYRQSLGQGPEFLIYFQGTGAADDSGLPNDRFFAVRPEGSVSTLKIQRTERGDSAVYLCASSSQTGAEAFFGQGTRLTVV.

This clonotype was seen at least ten times. V gene TRBV7-8 combines with J gene TRBJ1-1; D gene unclear. Trimming cost V 5 bases and J 1 base, with 14 bases left between them. Germline V gene data show CDR1 as SGHVS and CDR2 as FQNEAQ. CDR3 length: 15 residues. In nucleotides, the CDR3 is TGTGCCAGCAGCCAAAGCAACTCAGGGAACACTGAAGCTTTCTTT. Amino acids: CASSQSNSGNTEAFF.